This T cell receptor (beta chain) was sequenced for a study of T cell changes during pregnancy in multiple sclerosis. Assay: immunoSEQ multiplex PCR; the TCRdb copy retains only in-frame clones and omits some. The sample carries some 100,000 clones, 85% to 95% recorded once. CDR3 length: 17 residues. After removal of 4 bases from V and 3 bases from J, the junction contained 10 bases not matched to a gene. Germline V gene lookup returns CDR1 SGHDN and CDR2 FVKESK. The sequence was obtained from a female donor with multiple sclerosis, enrolled in a pregnancy study. This chain links TRBV14 with TRBJ2-4, with TRBD1 matching over 9 bases. Sequenced material: peripheral blood, taken in the second trimester of pregnancy. The CDR3 is CASSPYDRGNGKNIQYF. The CDR3 DNA reads TGTGCCAGCAGCCCGTACGACAGGGGGAACGGCAAAAACATTCAGTACTTC.